The rows below give T cell receptor beta chains drawn from one sample of a study of T cell repertoires in cytomegalovirus infection. TCRdb re-called the reads with MiXCR, one entry per CDR3 protein. The table lists just over 300,000 distinct CDR3 sequences, roughly a sixth of them singletons. Sequencing was carried out using PBMCs. The receptors stem from a human donor in good health (CMV status not recorded). Some clones in this sample may be carry-over from other donors' samples. Each CDR3 is given with its conserved first and last residue. The order of the fields is V gene, clone size, J gene, D gene, CDR3 protein, CDR3 DNA. D genes are given only for firm matches. Not every row has a clone size; where given, it reads once, few, many or a size class.

>TRBV2|.|TRBJ2-6|.
CASSSLPLSGANVLTF
TGTGCCAGCAGCTCCCTACCTCTCTCTGGGGCCAACGTCCTGACTTTC
>TRBV18|.|TRBJ2-7|.
CARSPPRNHYEQYF
TGTGCCAGATCACCCCCCCGTAACCACTACGAGCAGTACTTC
>TRBV6-5|many|TRBJ1-1|.
CASSYSRGSEAFF
TGTGCCAGCAGTTACTCGCGGGGCTCTGAAGCTTTCTTT
>TRBV12-3/TRBV12-4|few|TRBJ1-4|.
CASSLSPNEKLFF
TGTGCCAGCAGTTTATCACCGAATGAAAAACTGTTTTTT
>TRBV27|.|TRBJ1-6|.
CASSITRDGYNSPLHF
TGTGCCAGCAGTATAACAAGGGACGGATATAATTCACCCCTCCACTTT
>TRBV19|many|TRBJ1-5|.
CASSINWSQYQPQHF
TGTGCCAGTAGTATTAATTGGTCTCAATATCAGCCCCAGCATTTT
>TRBV11-2|many|TRBJ2-7|TRBD2
CASSPTGLAVSYEQYF
TGTGCCAGCAGCCCTACCGGGCTAGCGGTATCCTACGAGCAGTACTTC
>TRBV4-1|.|TRBJ2-1|.
CASSQDVGGSYNEQFF
TGCGCCAGCAGCCAAGATGTGGGGGGCTCCTACAATGAGCAGTTCTTC
>TRBV7-6|many|TRBJ1-6|.
CASSQTTENSPLHF
TGTGCCAGCAGCCAGACAACGGAGAATTCACCCCTCCACTTT
>TRBV7-2|many|TRBJ2-4|TRBD1
CASSIRQGLAKNIQYF
TGTGCCAGCAGCATCAGACAGGGCTTAGCCAAAAACATTCAGTACTTC
>TRBV2|few|TRBJ1-5|TRBD1
CASMDRYNQPQHF
TGTGCCAGCATGGACAGGTACAATCAGCCCCAGCATTTT
>TRBV7-8|many|TRBJ1-2|TRBD1
CASSSRLGQGGYGYTF
TGTGCCAGCAGCTCCCGGCTGGGACAGGGGGGCTATGGCTACACCTTC
>TRBV5-6|many|TRBJ1-1|.
CASSALGQRGYSEAFF
TGTGCCAGCAGCGCCCTCGGCCAAAGGGGGTACTCTGAAGCTTTCTTT
>TRBV4-3|few|TRBJ1-2|TRBD1
CASSQDVGTANYGYTF
TGCGCCAGCAGCCAAGATGTCGGGACAGCCAATTATGGCTACACCTTC
>TRBV12-3/TRBV12-4|few|TRBJ2-7|TRBD2
CASSSRGLAYEQYF
TGTGCCAGCAGCTCCCGGGGACTAGCCTACGAGCAGTACTTC
>TRBV2|.|TRBJ2-1|TRBD1
CASSPGQGFYNEQFF
TGTGCCAGCAGTCCGGGACAGGGCTTCTACAATGAGCAGTTCTTC
>TRBV7-6|many|TRBJ1-1|.
CASSLEAGPRIEAFF
TGTGCCAGCAGCTTAGAGGCAGGGCCCAGGATTGAAGCTTTCTTT
>TRBV5-1|.|TRBJ1-3|TRBD1
CASSLVGDSSGNTIYF
TGCGCCAGCAGCTTGGTTGGGGACAGCTCTGGAAACACCATATATTTT
>TRBV7-9|many|TRBJ2-5|TRBD2
CASSFAGRGQETQYF
TGTGCCAGCAGCTTCGCCGGGAGGGGCCAAGAGACCCAGTACTTC
>TRBV6-1|.|TRBJ2-6|TRBD1
CASSSTLLQGSGANVLTF
TGTGCCAGCAGTTCCACTCTCTTACAGGGGTCCGGGGCCAACGTCCTGACTTTC
>TRBV6-1|few|TRBJ2-1|.
CASSELGGRVASYNEQFF
TGTGCCAGCAGTGAACTCGGGGGCAGGGTAGCCTCCTACAATGAGCAGTTCTTC
>TRBV24-1|.|TRBJ2-2|TRBD1
CATSGQYTGELFF
TGTGCCACCTCGGGACAGTACACCGGGGAGCTGTTTTTT
>TRBV27|few|TRBJ2-7|TRBD2
CASSPLAGETYEQYF
TGTGCCAGCAGTCCTTTGGCGGGGGAGACCTACGAGCAGTACTTC
>TRBV11-2|few|TRBJ2-7|.
CASSLTVDEQYF
TGTGCCAGCAGCTTAACCGTCGACGAGCAGTACTTC
>TRBV14|.|TRBJ1-1|.
CASSSAAAAFF
TGTGCCAGCTCATCGGCCGCGGCAGCTTTCTTT
>TRBV5-4|few|TRBJ2-1|.
CASSIDRTNEQFF
TGTGCCAGCAGTATTGACAGGACCAATGAGCAGTTCTTC
>TRBV11-1|.|TRBJ1-5|.
CASSLGDNQPQHF
TGTGCCAGCAGCTTAGGGGATAATCAGCCCCAGCATTTT
>TRBV7-9|.|TRBJ1-4|.
CASRPTNEKLFF
TGTGCCAGCAGACCAACTAATGAAAAACTGTTTTTT
>TRBV7-9|few|TRBJ2-7|.
CASSLGIGYEQYF
TGTGCCAGCAGCTTAGGTATTGGCTACGAGCAGTACTTC